Listed here are 11 T cell receptor beta chains from one sample, sequenced in a study of cytotoxic CD8 clonotypes in ibrutinib-treated CLL. Repertoires were generated with immunoSEQ multiplex PCR, while TCRdb's copy carries only in-frame clones and drops some. The table lists approximately 190,000 clones, about 75% of them singletons. The material was PBMCs, obtained after 12 months of ibrutinib treatment. These receptors came from a human donor with chronic lymphocytic leukemia.

The J gene is TRBJ1-2, the V gene TRBV5-1; D ambiguous. CDR1 is SGHRS, CDR2 YFSETQ, per germline. The CDR3 consists of 15 residues. The V end lost 0 bases, the J end lost 6 bases, and 15 bases lay between the germline ends. The CDR3 is CASSLAQVHGDGYTF. The CDR3 region has the DNA TGCGCCAGCAGCTTGGCCCAGGTCCACGGGGATGGCTACACCTTC.

The chain employs TRBV19 and TRBJ2-1; TRBD2 aligns across 7 bases. Trimming took 3 bases from V and 4 from J; bases not matched to a gene: 6. Germline CDR1 and CDR2: LNHDA and SQIVND (reference sequence). This CDR3 spans 15 amino acids. The CDR3 DNA reads TGTGCCAGTAGTATTGGGAGGGCGTTGTACAATGAGCAGTTCTTC. Translation gives CASSIGRALYNEQFF.

The chain employs TRBV10-3 and TRBJ2-7; TRBD1 matches at 7 bases. This CDR3 spans 15 amino acids. Germline lookup yields CDR1 ENHRY and CDR2 SYGVKD. CDR3 sequence (DNA): TGTGCGGCAAGCCCGCGAACAGGGGACATCTACGAGCAGTACTTC. It encodes CAASPRTGDIYEQYF.

This sequence joins TRBV19 and TRBJ2-7, with D possibly TRBD1 on 6 matching bases. The germline gives CDR1 LNHDA, CDR2 SQIVND (reference sequence). This CDR3 is 13 amino acids long. V lost 4 bases and J 4 bases, leaving 11 bases between the germline ends. CDR3 residues: CASSRHREYEQYF. The CDR3 DNA follows: TGTGCCAGTAGTAGGCACAGGGAATACGAGCAGTACTTC.

This chain joins TRBV25-1 and TRBJ1-1; the D gene is possibly TRBD1 (6 bases). Trimming took off 7 bases at V and 4 bases at J, with 10 bases between the two ends. Per germline, CDR1 MGHDK and CDR2 SYGVNS. The CDR3 is made up of 12 amino acids. The DNA for the CDR3 is TGTGCCAGCATAGACAGGAGCACTGAAGCTTTCTTT. The encoded protein is CASIDRSTEAFF.

The chain employs TRBV10-3 and TRBJ2-7; TRBD1 might be the D (5 bases). There are 14 residues in the CDR3. Trimming removed 6 bases from V and 0 bases from J, with 12 bases in between. Looked up from germline, CDR1 is ENHRY and CDR2 is SYGVKD. The CDR3 is CAISADTSSYEQYF. CDR3 bases: TGTGCCATCAGCGCGGACACTTCCTCCTACGAGCAGTACTTC.

CDR3 DNA: TGCGCCAGCAGCTTGGATCCCGGGACAGGGGGAGAGCAGTACTTC. It specifies CASSLDPGTGGEQYF. The V and J genes are TRBV5-1 and TRBJ2-7; TRBD1 matches 11 bases. This CDR3 has 15 amino acids. V was pared by 0 bases and J by 7 bases, with 6 bases of the junction left unmatched. Germline V lookup: CDR1 SGHRS, CDR2 YFSETQ. Drawing the rest from reference TRBV5-1 and TRBJ2-7, the complete variable domain is KAGVTQTPRYLIKTRGQQVTLSCSPISGHRSVSWYQQTPGQGLQFLFEYFSETQRNKGNFPGRFSGRQFSNSRSEMNVSTLELGDSALYLCASSLDPGTGGEQYFGPGTRLTVT.

The sample holds many counts of this clone. The chain employs TRBV28 and TRBJ1-2; possibly TRBD1 for D (6 bases). The CDR3 has 13 residues. The ends were cut back, 8 bases at V and 4 bases at J, with 14 bases in the middle. The germline V gene has CDR1 MDHEN and CDR2 SYDVKM. The CDR3 coding sequence is TGTGCCAGCCGAATACAGGGACCCTATGGCTACACCTTC. The encoded protein is CASRIQGPYGYTF.

This chain's CDR3 is CAWSPGLSGTQYF. Written as DNA, the CDR3 is TGTGCCTGGAGTCCTGGACTAAGCGGGACCCAGTACTTC. The V gene is TRBV30, the J gene TRBJ2-5; TRBD2 might be the D (6 bases). This CDR3 contains 13 residues. Between the trimmed V and J ends, which lost 2 bases and 7 bases, there was a span of 14 bases. Looked up from germline, CDR1 is GTSNPN and CDR2 is SVGIG (reference sequence).

V and J are TRBV9 and TRBJ2-3; TRBD1 or TRBD2 may be the D gene (5 bases each). The CDR3 loop spans 17 amino acids. Deletions cut 4 bases from V and 2 bases from J, with 20 bases between. The germline V gene has CDR1 SGDLS and CDR2 YYNGEE. The CDR3 DNA sequence: TGTGCCAGCAGCCTTTCCGGGGCACTCTCCCTCACAGATACGCAGTATTTT. As protein: CASSLSGALSLTDTQYF.

This clone was found once. The V and J genes are TRBV5-8 and TRBJ2-5; 9 positions agree with TRBD2. Trimming cost V 1 base and J 5 bases; bases outside gene matches: 3. This CDR3 region has 14 residues. Germline V gene sequence: CDR1 SGHTS, CDR2 YDEGEE. The CDR3: CASSLNAGGETQYF. CDR3 DNA sequence: TGTGCCAGCAGCTTGAATGCGGGGGGGGAGACCCAGTACTTC.